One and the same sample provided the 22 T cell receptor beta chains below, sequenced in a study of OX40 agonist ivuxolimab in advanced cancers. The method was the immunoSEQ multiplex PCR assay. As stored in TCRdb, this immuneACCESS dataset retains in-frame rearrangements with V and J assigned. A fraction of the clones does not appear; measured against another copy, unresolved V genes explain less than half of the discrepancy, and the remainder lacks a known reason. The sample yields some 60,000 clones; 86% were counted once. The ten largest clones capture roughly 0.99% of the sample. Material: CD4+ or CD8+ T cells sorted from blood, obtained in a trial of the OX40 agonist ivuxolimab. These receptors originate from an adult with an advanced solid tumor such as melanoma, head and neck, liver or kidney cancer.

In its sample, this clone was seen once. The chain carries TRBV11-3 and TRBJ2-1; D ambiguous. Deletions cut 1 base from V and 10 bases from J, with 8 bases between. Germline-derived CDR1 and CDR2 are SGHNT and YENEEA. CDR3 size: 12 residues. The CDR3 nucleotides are TGTGCCAGCAGCTTAGGGGTGGAGGAGCAGTTCTTC. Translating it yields CASSLGVEEQFF.

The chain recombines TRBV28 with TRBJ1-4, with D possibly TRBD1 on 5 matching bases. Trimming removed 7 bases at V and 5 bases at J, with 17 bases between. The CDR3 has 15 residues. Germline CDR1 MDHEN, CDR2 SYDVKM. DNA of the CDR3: TGTGCCAGCACTCAATCGGGACGGGTAAATGAAAAACTGTTTTTT. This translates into CASTQSGRVNEKLFF.

The CDR3 DNA follows: TGTGCCAGCGGAAGGGGCGGGAGCACCGGGGAGCTGTTTTTT. This translates into CASGRGGSTGELFF. The rearrangement uses TRBV28 and TRBJ2-2; the match to TRBD2 covers 7 bases. V lost 8 bases and J lost 4; bases outside the gene matches: 7. The CDR3 contains 14 residues. Germline values: CDR1 MDHEN, CDR2 SYDVKM.

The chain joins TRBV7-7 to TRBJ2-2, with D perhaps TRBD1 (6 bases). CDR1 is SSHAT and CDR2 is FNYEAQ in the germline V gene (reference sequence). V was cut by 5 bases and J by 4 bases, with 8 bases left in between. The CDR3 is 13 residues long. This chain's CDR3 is CASSQQGTGELFF. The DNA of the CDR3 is TGTGCCAGCAGCCAACAGGGCACCGGGGAGCTGTTTTTT.

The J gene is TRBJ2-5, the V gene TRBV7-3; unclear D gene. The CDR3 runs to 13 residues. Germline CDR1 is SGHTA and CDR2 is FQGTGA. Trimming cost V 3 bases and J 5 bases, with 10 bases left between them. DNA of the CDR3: TGTGCCAGCAGCTTTGCCCACGCGGAGACCCAGTACTTC. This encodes CASSFAHAETQYF.

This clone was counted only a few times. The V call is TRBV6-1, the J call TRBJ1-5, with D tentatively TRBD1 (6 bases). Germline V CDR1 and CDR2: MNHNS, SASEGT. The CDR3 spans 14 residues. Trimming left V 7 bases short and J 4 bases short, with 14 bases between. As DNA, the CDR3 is TGTGCCAGCAACCCGGGGGGCGCAAATCAGCCCCAGCATTTT. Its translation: CASNPGGANQPQHF.

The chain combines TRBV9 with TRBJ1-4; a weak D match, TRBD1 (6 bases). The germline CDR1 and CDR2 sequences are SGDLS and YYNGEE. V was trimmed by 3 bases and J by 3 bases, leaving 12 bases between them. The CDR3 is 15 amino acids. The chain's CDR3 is CASSDSGAANEKLFF. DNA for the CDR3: TGTGCCAGCAGCGACTCAGGGGCGGCTAATGAAAAACTGTTTTTT.

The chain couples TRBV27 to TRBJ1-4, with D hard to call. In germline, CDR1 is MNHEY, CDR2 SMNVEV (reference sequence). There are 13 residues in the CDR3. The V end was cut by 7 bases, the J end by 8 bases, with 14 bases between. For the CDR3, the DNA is TGTGCCAGCATCACCGAACTTGGGGAAAAACTGTTTTTT. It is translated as CASITELGEKLFF.

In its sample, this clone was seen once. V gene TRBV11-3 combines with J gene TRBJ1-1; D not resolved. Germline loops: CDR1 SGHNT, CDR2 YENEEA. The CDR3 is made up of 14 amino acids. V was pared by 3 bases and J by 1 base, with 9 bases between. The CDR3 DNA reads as TGTGCCAGCAGCTTCGGCGGAGGGAACACTGAAGCTTTCTTT. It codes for CASSFGGGNTEAFF. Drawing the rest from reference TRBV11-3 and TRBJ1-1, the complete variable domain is EAGVVQSPRYKIIEKKQPVAFWCNPISGHNTLYWYLQNLGQGPELLIRYENEEAVDDSQLPKDRFSAERLKGVDSTLKIQPAELGDSAVYLCASSFGGGNTEAFFGQGTRLTVV.

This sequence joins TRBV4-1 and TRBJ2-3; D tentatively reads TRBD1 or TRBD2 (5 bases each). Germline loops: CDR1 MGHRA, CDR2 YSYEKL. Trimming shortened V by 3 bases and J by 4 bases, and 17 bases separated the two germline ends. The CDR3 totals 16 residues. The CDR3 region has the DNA TGCGCCAGCAGCCATCCGGGGCAGGGAAATTCAGATACGCAGTATTTT. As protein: CASSHPGQGNSDTQYF.

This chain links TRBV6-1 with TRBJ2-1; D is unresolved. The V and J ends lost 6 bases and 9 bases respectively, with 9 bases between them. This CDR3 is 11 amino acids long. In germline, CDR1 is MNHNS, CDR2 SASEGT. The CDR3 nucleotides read TGTGCCAGCAGCCAGTCGGGTGAGCAGTTCTTC. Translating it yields CASSQSGEQFF.

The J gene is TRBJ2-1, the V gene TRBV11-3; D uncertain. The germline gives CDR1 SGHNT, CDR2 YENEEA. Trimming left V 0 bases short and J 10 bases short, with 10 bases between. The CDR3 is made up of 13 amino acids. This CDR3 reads CASSLDFSPEQFF. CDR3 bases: TGTGCCAGCAGCTTAGATTTCTCCCCCGAGCAGTTCTTC.

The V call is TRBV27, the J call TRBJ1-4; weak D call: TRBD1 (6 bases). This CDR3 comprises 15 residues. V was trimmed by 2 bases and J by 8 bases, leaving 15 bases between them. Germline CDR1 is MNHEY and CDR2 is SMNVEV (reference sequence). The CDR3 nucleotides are TGTGCCAGCAGTTTACGGGACACGACGGGCGAAAAACTGTTTTTT. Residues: CASSLRDTTGEKLFF. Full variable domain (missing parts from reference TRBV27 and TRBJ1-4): EAQVTQNPRYLITVTGKKLTVTCSQNMNHEYMSWYRQDPGLGLRQIYYSMNVEVTDKGDVPEGYKVSRKEKRNFPLILESPSPNQTSLYFCASSLRDTTGEKLFFGSGTQLSVL.

The chain's CDR3 is CASSPGTGRNEQYF. For the CDR3, the DNA is TGTGCCAGCAGTCCTGGGACAGGGAGGAACGAGCAGTACTTC. The rearrangement joins TRBV28 to TRBJ2-5; 9 nucleotides align to TRBD1. With the DNA end fitting TRBJ2-7 better, the J assignment may be wrong. The CDR3 loop spans 14 amino acids. CDR1 MDHEN and CDR2 SYDVKM come from the germline V gene.

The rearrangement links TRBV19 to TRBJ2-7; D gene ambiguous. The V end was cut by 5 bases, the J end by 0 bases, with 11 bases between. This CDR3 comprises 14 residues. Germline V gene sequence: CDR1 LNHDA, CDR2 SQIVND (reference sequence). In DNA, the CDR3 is TGTGCCAGTAGTCTTAGGCAGACCTCCTACGAGCAGTACTTC. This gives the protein CASSLRQTSYEQYF.

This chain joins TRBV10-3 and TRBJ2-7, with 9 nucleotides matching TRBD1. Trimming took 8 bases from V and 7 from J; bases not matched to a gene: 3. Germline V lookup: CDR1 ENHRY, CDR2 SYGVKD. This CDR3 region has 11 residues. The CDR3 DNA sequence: TGTGCCATCCGACAGGGGGGAGAGCAGTACTTC. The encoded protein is CAIRQGGEQYF.

The CDR3 DNA reads TGTGCCAGCAATCTCAGGGTCGGGGACACTGAAGCTTTCTTT. It yields the protein CASNLRVGDTEAFF. The chain is built from TRBV6-1 and TRBJ1-1; D may be TRBD1 (5 bases). The germline V gene has CDR1 MNHNS and CDR2 SASEGT. Trimming pared 7 bases from V and 3 bases from J, leaving 15 bases between. The CDR3 runs to 14 residues.

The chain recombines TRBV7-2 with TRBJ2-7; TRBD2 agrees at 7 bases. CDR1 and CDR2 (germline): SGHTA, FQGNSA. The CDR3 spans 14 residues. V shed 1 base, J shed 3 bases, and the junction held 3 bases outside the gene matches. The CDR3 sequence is CASSLGRENYEQYF. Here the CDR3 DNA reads TGTGCCAGCAGCTTAGGGCGGGAGAACTACGAGCAGTACTTC.

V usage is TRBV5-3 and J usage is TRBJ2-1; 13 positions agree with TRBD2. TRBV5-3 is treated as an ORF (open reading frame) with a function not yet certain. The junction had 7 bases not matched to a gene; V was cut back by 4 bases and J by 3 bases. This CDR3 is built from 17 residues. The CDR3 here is CARSNRTSGSRYNEQFF. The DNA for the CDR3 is TGTGCCAGAAGCAATAGGACTAGCGGGAGTCGCTACAATGAGCAGTTCTTC.

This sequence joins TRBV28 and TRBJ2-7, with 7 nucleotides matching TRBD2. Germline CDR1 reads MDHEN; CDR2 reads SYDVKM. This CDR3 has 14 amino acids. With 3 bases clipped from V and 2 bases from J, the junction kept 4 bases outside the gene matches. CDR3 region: CASSFWGGPYEQYF. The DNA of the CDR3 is TGTGCCAGCAGTTTTTGGGGGGGTCCCTACGAGCAGTACTTC. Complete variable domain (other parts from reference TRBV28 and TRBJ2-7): DVKVTQSSRYLVKRTGEKVFLECVQDMDHENMFWYRQDPGLGLRLIYFSYDVKMKEKGDIPEGYSVSREKKERFSLILESASTNQTSMYLCASSFWGGPYEQYFGPGTRLTVT.

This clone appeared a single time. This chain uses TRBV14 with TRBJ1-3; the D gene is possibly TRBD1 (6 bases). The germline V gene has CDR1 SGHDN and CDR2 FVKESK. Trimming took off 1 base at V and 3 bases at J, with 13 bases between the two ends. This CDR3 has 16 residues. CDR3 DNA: TGTGCCAGCAGCCAAGGTCAGGGGTTCAGTGGAAACACCATATATTTT. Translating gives CASSQGQGFSGNTIYF.

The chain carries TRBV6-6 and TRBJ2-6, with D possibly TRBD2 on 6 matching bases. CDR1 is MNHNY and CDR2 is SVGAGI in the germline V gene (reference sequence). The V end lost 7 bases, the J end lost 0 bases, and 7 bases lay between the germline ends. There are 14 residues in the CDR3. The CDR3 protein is CASTGSSGANVLTF. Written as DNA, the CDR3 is TGTGCCAGCACCGGGAGCTCTGGGGCCAACGTCCTGACTTTC.